The sequence of this T cell receptor beta chain was determined in a study of response to subunit inactivated influenza vaccine. Each CDR3 protein is one row after TCRdb ran MiXCR on the RT-PCR reads. This table holds 300,000 to 350,000 distinct CDR3 sequences, about a fifth found once. V lost 7 bases to trimming and J lost 1 base, with 17 bases between them. The CDR3 length is 16 residues. CDR1 LNHDA and CDR2 SQIVND come from the germline V gene (reference sequence). The starting material was PBMCs from blood, obtained less than 22 months after vaccination. The chain uses TRBV19 and TRBJ1-5; D perhaps matches TRBD1 (6 bases). The receptor's source is a man aged 50-75 years who received an inactivated influenza vaccine. The CDR3 DNA reads TGTGCCAGTACCTCCCCTCGAGGGGGAAGCAATCAGCCCCAGCATTTT. It is translated as CASTSPRGGSNQPQHF.